This TCR beta chain was recovered during a study of blood T cell repertoires in COVID-19. Using immunoSEQ multiplex PCR, the repertoire was profiled, and TCRdb retains in-frame clones only, with some absent. The top ten hold approximately 8% of the sample, which has approximately 200,000 clones, about four fifths seen once. Per germline, CDR1 SGDLS and CDR2 YYNGEE. The CDR3 totals 17 residues. Germline trimming cut 4 bases from V and 2 bases from J; bases unmatched to any gene: 15. The receptor was derived from an elderly woman with COVID-19, enrolled during active disease. The sequenced sample was peripheral blood. The chain has TRBV9 and TRBJ2-7, with 7 bases aligning to TRBD2. CDR3 nucleotides: TGTGCCAGCAGCTTAGGGGATAGAAGCGGGATAACCTACGAGCAGTACTTC. This encodes CASSLGDRSGITYEQYF. The variable domain in full, with the rest retrieved from reference TRBV9 and TRBJ2-7, is DSGVTQTPKHLITATGQRVTLRCSPRSGDLSVYWYQQSLDQGLQFLIQYYNGEERAKGNILERFSAQQFPDLHSELNLSSLELGDSALYFCASSLGDRSGITYEQYFGPGTRLTVT.